The T cell receptor beta chain under discussion was sequenced for a study of T cell responses to AZD1222 COVID-19 vaccine (dated by TCRdb to the early 2020s). At the level of the whole study: TCR sequencing covered roughly 230 trial participants: around 210 given two doses of AZD1222 and around 26 given two doses of MenACWY control vaccine. Trial participants were enrolled by age into 18-55, 56-69 and 70-plus year subgroups, with 148, 28 and 57 TCR-sequenced participants respectively.

A note on this clone: The specificity of this receptor is unknown. Nothing much larger sits one base from this clone, and base qualities are not available.

Broad study findings and their caveats: Because no day 14 peak-response samples were available, the repertoires could be characterized only after the peak T cell response. Conclusions about previously exposed vaccinees were limited because only a handful of AZD1222 recipients were SARS-CoV-2 seropositive at baseline. CD4 TCRs associated with the vaccine covered the entire spike protein, and the dominant responses were in regions 160-218 and 743-854. Nearly half of unique spike-specific TCRs reportedly recognized epitopes outside regions mutated in the B.1.351 and B.1.1.7 variants. The 56-69-year group was small, and its depth increase did not reach significance, likely because of low power. After two AZD1222 doses, both the breadth and the depth of spike-specific TCRs were significantly higher than at day 0 and than in MenACWY recipients. Participants were mostly white British and included more females than males, and it was suggested by the authors that clonal diversity may have been underestimated.

Explained via the paper, the time point label denotes: about 28 days (+/-7) after the second vaccine dose. AZD1222 recipients whose second dose came at about 4 weeks and those whose second dose came at about 12 weeks were combined into one group, since spike-specific TCR depth and breadth did not differ between the two schedules. Samples from vaccinated people were obtained from the UK trials COV001 and COV002, which included a single-blind randomized controlled phase 2/3 trial of AZD1222 (ChAdOx1 nCoV-19) in healthy adults. For TCRbeta chain sequencing, PBMC samples from trial participants were taken at day 0 and at day 28 after the second dose. The CDR3 regions of human TCRbeta chains were analyzed by immunosequencing. The authors processed their data as follows. Repertoire TCRs were checked for matches against a reference library of SARS-CoV-2-specific TCRs that had been generated using the MIRA antigen-specificity platform. Breadth was defined as the fraction of unique TCRs that were SARS-CoV-2-associated. Depth was defined as the fraction of total T cells that were SARS-CoV-2-associated. Each spike-specific TCR was assigned to its reactive spike region and to a CD4 or CD8 class using the MIRA data. Log10-transformed breadth and depth values were compared by one-way ANOVA with Sidak's multiple comparisons tests. In TCRdb, the immuneACCESS table is reduced to in-frame sequences with V and J assigned. These tables do not hold every clone; where another copy was compared, an unresolved V gene accounts for under half, and the others remain unexplained. V and J calls and clone size come straight from that table; D and trimming were deduced from the DNA. In all, the sample holds 150,000 to 180,000 clones, and 87% of those were seen once. Just over 9% of the sample belongs to the ten largest clones.

The germline V gene specifies SNHLY as CDR1 and FYNNEI as CDR2. Measured from the cysteine to the phenylalanine, the CDR3 is 15 residues long. Only the CDR3 region is kept as DNA, spanning 45 bases read in frame from base 1. V is trimmed back by 6 bases and J by 0 bases, and the junction contains 8 bases that no gene match accounts for. The sequence was collected from an adult who received the AZD1222 COVID-19 vaccine. Here the sequenced sample was peripheral blood, taken 28 days after the second AZD1222 dose. The chain joins TRBV2 to TRBJ2-7; TRBD1 aligns with 7 central bases. The DNA sequence reads TGTGCCAGCAGCGTAGACAGGGCCTCCTCCTACGAGCAGTACTTC. Its protein is CASSVDRASSYEQYF.